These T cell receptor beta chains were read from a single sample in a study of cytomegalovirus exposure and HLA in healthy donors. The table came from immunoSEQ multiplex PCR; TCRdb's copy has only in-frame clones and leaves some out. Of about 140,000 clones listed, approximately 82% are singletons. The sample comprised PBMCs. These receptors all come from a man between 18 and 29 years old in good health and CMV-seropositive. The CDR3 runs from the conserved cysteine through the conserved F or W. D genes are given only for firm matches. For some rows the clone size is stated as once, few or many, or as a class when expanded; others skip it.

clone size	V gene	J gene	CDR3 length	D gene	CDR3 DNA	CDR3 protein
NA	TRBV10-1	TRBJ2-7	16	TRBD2	TGCGCCAGCAGTGAGTCTGGCGGGAGGGCCTCCTACGAGCAGTACTTC	CASSESGGRASYEQYF
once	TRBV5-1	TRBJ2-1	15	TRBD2	TGCGCCAGCAGCCCGGGACTAGCGGGACTAAATGAGCAGTTCTTC	CASSPGLAGLNEQFF
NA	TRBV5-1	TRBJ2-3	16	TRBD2	TGCGCCTCTCACCTTGGGGTAGCGGGAGGCGCAGATACGCAGTATTTT	CASHLGVAGGADTQYF
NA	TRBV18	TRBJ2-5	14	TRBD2	TGTGCCAGCTCACCGAGGCTAGCGGGAGAGACCCAGTACTTC	CASSPRLAGETQYF
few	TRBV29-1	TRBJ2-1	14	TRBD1	TGCAGCGTTCGGGACAGGGGTTGGGACAATGAGCAGTTCTTC	CSVRDRGWDNEQFF
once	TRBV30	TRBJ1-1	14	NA	TGTGCCTGGAGTGTATGGACACAGAACACTGAAGCTTTCTTT	CAWSVWTQNTEAFF
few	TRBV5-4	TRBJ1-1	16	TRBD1	TGTGCCAGCAGCCCTGGGCGAGTACAGGGGGCGGATGAAGCTTTCTTT	CASSPGRVQGADEAFF
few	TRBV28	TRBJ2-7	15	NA	TGTGCCACCGGTAACGGGGGTCAGCTTCCCTACGAGCAGTACTTC	CATGNGGQLPYEQYF
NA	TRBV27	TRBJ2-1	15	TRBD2	TGTGCCAGCAGTTTGACTAGCGGGGGATACAATGAGCAGTTCTTC	CASSLTSGGYNEQFF
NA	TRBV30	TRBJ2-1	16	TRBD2	TGTGCCTGGAGCGCCAGGAGACTAGCGGGACGGGTGGAGCAGTTCTTC	CAWSARRLAGRVEQFF
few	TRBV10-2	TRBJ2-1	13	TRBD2	TGCGCCAGCAGTGAGGCAGGACTAGCAAGGCAGTTCTTC	CASSEAGLARQFF
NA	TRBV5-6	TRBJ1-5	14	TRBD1	TGTGCCAGCAGCTTGAAGGACAGGGTAGAGCCCCAGCATTTT	CASSLKDRVEPQHF
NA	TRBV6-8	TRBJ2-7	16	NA	TGTGCCAGCAGTTTCCCCCTCCTCTATAGCGCCTACGAGCAGTACTTC	CASSFPLLYSAYEQYF
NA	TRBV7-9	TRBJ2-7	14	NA	TGTGCCAGCGGTCACACAGGGCCTGATGGCGAGCAGTACTTC	CASGHTGPDGEQYF
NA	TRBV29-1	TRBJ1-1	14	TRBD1	TGCAGCGTTCATCCCCACAGGGGCAACACTGAAGCTTTCTTT	CSVHPHRGNTEAFF
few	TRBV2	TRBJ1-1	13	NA	TGTGCCAGCAGTGATTCGTTGGGGACATCATCTTTCTTT	CASSDSLGTSSFF
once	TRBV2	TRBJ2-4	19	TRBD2	TGTGCCAGCAGTGAATCGGTACTAGCGGGAGGGCCTGCCAAAAACATTCAGTACTTC	CASSESVLAGGPAKNIQYF
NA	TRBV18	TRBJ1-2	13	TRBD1	TGTGCCAGCTCACCGGGACAGGGTCGCGGCTACACCTTC	CASSPGQGRGYTF
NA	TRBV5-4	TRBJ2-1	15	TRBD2	TGTGCCAGCAGCTTGGTTGGCGGGAGGGGTAATGAGCAGTTCTTC	CASSLVGGRGNEQFF
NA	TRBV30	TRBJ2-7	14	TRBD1	TGTGCCTGGAGTGTGGTAAGGGGGCGCGGCCAGCAGTACTTC	CAWSVVRGRGQQYF
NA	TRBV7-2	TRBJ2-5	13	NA	TGTGCCAGCAGCGACTGGTCTGCGGAGACCCAGTACTTC	CASSDWSAETQYF
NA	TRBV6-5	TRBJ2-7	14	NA	TGTGCCAGCAGAGAAACCGGGTCAACCTACGAGCAGTACTTC	CASRETGSTYEQYF
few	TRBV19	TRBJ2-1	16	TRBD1	TGTGCCAGTAGTTGGACCCTGGACAGGGGATTCAATGAGCAGTTCTTC	CASSWTLDRGFNEQFF
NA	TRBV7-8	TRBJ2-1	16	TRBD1	TGTGCCAGCAGCACCCGACCGGGACAGGGCTACAATGAGCAGTTCTTC	CASSTRPGQGYNEQFF
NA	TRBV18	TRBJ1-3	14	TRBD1	TGTGCCAGCTCGCCCGGGACAGGGTTGGACACCATATATTTT	CASSPGTGLDTIYF
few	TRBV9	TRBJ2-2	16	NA	TGTGCCAGCAGCCCCTGGGGTAGCGGAGCCACCGGGGAGCTGTTTTTT	CASSPWGSGATGELFF
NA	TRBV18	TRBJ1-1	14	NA	TGTGCCAGCTCCCAAAAGGGGTTTAACACTGAAGCTTTCTTT	CASSQKGFNTEAFF
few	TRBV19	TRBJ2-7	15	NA	TGTGCCAGTAGCGCCACTTTAGGGGAAGGGTACGAGCAGTACTTC	CASSATLGEGYEQYF
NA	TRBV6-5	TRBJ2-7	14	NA	TGTGCCAGCAAAAGGACTACCATCTCCTACGAGCAGTACTTC	CASKRTTISYEQYF
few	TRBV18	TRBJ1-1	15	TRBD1	TGTGCCAGCTCACCCTCTACAGGGGCTCCCACTGAAGCTTTCTTT	CASSPSTGAPTEAFF
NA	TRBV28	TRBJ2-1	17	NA	TGTGCCAGCACTGTTTTTTACCGGAGGGCTGACTACAATGAGCAGTTCTTC	CASTVFYRRADYNEQFF
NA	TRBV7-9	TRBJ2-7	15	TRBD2	TGTGCCAGCAGTTCGACTAGCGGGAGGAGGTACGAGCAGTACTTC	CASSSTSGRRYEQYF
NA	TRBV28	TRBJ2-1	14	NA	TGTGCCAGCAACATAGCGAGGAGTTTGCATGAGCAGTTCTTC	CASNIARSLHEQFF
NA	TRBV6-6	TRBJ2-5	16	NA	TGTGCCAGCAGTAAACCCCTGGATGCGGGCCCGGAGACCCAGTACTTC	CASSKPLDAGPETQYF
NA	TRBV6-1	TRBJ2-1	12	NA	TGTGCCAGCAGTGAAAACCGGGACACCCAGTTCTTC	CASSENRDTQFF
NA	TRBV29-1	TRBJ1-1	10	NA	TGCAGCTTGGGCGACACTGAAGCTTTCTTT	CSLGDTEAFF
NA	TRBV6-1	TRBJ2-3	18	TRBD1	TGTGCCAGCAGTGGCCGGACAGGGGATAGTCCCCACACAGATACGCAGTATTTT	CASSGRTGDSPHTDTQYF
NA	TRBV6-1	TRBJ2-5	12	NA	TGTGCCAGCAGTGTCGTAAAAGAGACCCAGTACTTC	CASSVVKETQYF
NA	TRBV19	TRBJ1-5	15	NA	TGTGCCAGTACCGTAGGGGGATATAGCAATCAGCCCCAGCATTTT	CASTVGGYSNQPQHF
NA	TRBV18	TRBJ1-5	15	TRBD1	TGTGCCAGCTCCCAACAGGGGGCAACTAATCAGCCCCAGCATTTT	CASSQQGATNQPQHF
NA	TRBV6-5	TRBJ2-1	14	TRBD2	TGTGCCAGCAGTTTCGCTAGCGGCTACAATGAGCAGTTCTTC	CASSFASGYNEQFF
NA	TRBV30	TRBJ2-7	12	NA	TGTGCCTGGAGTGTATACTTGCGCGAGCAGTACTTC	CAWSVYLREQYF
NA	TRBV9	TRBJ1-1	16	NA	TGTGCCAGCAGCGTAGTGACAGCTTGGGGGAACACTGAAGCTTTCTTT	CASSVVTAWGNTEAFF
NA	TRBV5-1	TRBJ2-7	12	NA	TGCGCCAGCAGCTCCAACTCCTACGAGCAGTACTTC	CASSSNSYEQYF
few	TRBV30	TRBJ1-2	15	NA	TGTGCCTGGAGTGGTCGGGCAGGGATGAACTATGGCTACACCTTC	CAWSGRAGMNYGYTF
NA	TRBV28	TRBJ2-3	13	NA	TGTGCCAGCAGTTTAACCGCGTCAGATACGCAGTATTTT	CASSLTASDTQYF
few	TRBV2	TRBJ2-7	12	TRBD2	TGTGCCAGCAGTGGGGAGGGCCACGAGCAGTACTTC	CASSGEGHEQYF
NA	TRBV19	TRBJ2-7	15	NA	TGTGCCAGTAGTTGGGAGAGCACTGGGAACTACGAGCAGTACTTC	CASSWESTGNYEQYF
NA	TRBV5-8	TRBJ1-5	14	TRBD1	TGTGCCAGCAGCTGGGGACAGGGGGGTCAGCCCCAGCATTTT	CASSWGQGGQPQHF
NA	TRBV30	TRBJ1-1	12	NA	TGTGCCTGGAGCCATAGGAGACGTGAAGCTTTCTTT	CAWSHRRREAFF
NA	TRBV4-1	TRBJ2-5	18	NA	TGCGCCAGCAGCCACCTAGAAGGGGACACTAGGAGTCTCCGGACCCAGTACTTC	CASSHLEGDTRSLRTQYF
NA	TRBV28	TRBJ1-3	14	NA	TGTGCCAGCAGTCCCATAGAACCCGGAAACACCATATATTTT	CASSPIEPGNTIYF
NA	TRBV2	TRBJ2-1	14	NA	TGTGCCAGCAAGAGCGTTGGCTCCTACAATGAGCAGTTCTTC	CASKSVGSYNEQFF
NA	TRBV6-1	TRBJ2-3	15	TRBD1	TGTGCCAGCAGTGGATTTTCGACAGGGACAGATACGCAGTATTTT	CASSGFSTGTDTQYF
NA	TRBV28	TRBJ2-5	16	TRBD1	TGTGCCAGCAGTTTATCAGGGGGCAGAGGCAGAGAGACCCAGTACTTC	CASSLSGGRGRETQYF
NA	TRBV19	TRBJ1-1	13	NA	TGTGCCAGTAGTATTCCAGGGGTCACTGAAGCTTTCTTT	CASSIPGVTEAFF
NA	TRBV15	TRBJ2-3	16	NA	TGTGCCACCAGTTTCTTTCAGGGGCTTAGTACAGATACGCAGTATTTT	CATSFFQGLSTDTQYF
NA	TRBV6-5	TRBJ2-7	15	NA	TGTGCCAGCAGTTACGATGCGGAGAGCTCCTACGAGCAGTACTTC	CASSYDAESSYEQYF
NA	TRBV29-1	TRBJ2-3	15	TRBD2	TGCAGCGTTGTCGGGGCAGTACCAGCGGGATACACGCAGTATTTT	CSVVGAVPAGYTQYF
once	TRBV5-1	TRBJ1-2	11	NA	TGCGCCAGCAGCCACAGGGAAGGCTACCCCTTC	CASSHREGYPF